One sample yielded the 27 T cell receptor beta chains listed below, sequenced in a study of blood T cell repertoires in COVID-19. Some clones are missing from TCRdb's copy, which holds only in-frame ones; the method was immunoSEQ multiplex PCR. The table has tens of thousands of clones, around nine tenths seen once. Sequencing input: peripheral blood. These TCRs come from a man aged 55 to 69 with active or convalescent COVID-19.

This sequence joins TRBV19 and TRBJ1-2; TRBD1 matches 7 bases. Germline CDR1 reads LNHDA; CDR2 reads SQIVND (reference sequence). The J segment lost 0 bases and the V segment lost 5 bases, leaving 12 bases of the junction unmatched. The CDR3 spans 17 residues. The CDR3 sequence: CASSSAGGQTANYGYTF. Written as DNA, the CDR3 is TGTGCCAGTAGTTCAGCAGGGGGACAAACCGCTAACTATGGCTACACCTTC.

The chain links TRBV7-3 to TRBJ1-1; D gene ambiguous. Trimming removed 5 bases at V and 1 base at J, with 8 bases between. This CDR3 has 13 residues. The germline CDR1 and CDR2 sequences are SGHTA and FQGTGA. CDR3 sequence (DNA): TGTGCCAGCAGCGTAGCATCGAACACTGAAGCTTTCTTT. Amino acid sequence: CASSVASNTEAFF.

V and J are TRBV29-1 and TRBJ1-2; 7 nucleotides align to TRBD1. The CDR3 sequence is 12 residues long. CDR1 and CDR2 from the germline V gene are SQVTM and ANQGSEA. With 5 bases clipped from V and 8 bases from J, the junction kept 8 bases outside the gene matches. The CDR3 nucleotides read TGCAGCGTTCCCGACAGGGTCTGGGGCTACACCTTC. Translation: CSVPDRVWGYTF.

The count of this clone is one. The chain employs TRBV10-3 and TRBJ2-1, with TRBD1 identical over 10 bases. This CDR3 region has 14 residues. V shed 8 bases, J shed 1 base, and the junction held 2 bases outside the gene matches. Germline CDR1 is ENHRY and CDR2 is SYGVKD. The CDR3 spells CAIGGQGSYNEQFF. The CDR3 DNA is TGTGCCATCGGGGGACAGGGGTCCTACAATGAGCAGTTCTTC.

This chain uses TRBV5-4 with TRBJ1-2; TRBD1 aligns across 8 bases. The germline CDR1 and CDR2 sequences are SGHNT and YYREEE (reference sequence). J gave up 8 bases and V 0 bases, and 9 bases lay outside the gene matches. The CDR3 sequence is 15 residues long. CDR3: CASSLGGQDLRGYTF. The DNA of the CDR3 is TGTGCCAGCAGCTTGGGGGGACAGGATCTCAGAGGCTACACCTTC.

The chain recombines TRBV6-1 with TRBJ1-5, with a possible D match to TRBD1 (5 bases). V dropped 1 base and J dropped 5 bases, with 12 bases sitting between them. CDR3 size: 15 residues. Germline-derived CDR1 and CDR2 are MNHNS and SASEGT. CDR3 bases: TGTGCCAGCAGTGAAGGACAGCCCTCTTATCAGCCCCAGCATTTT. Encoded protein: CASSEGQPSYQPQHF.

This sequence joins TRBV6-1 and TRBJ1-2; TRBD1 might be the D (5 bases). V shed 2 bases and J shed 5 bases, with 15 bases lying between them. This CDR3 comprises 15 residues. CDR1 and CDR2 (germline): MNHNS, SASEGT. The CDR3 reads CASSESLLRQYGYTF. CDR3 DNA sequence: TGTGCCAGCAGTGAATCCCTATTAAGACAGTATGGCTACACCTTC.

The rearrangement uses TRBV6-5 and TRBJ1-2, with 7 bases matching TRBD1. After removal of 3 bases from V and 4 bases from J, the junction contained 11 bases not matched to a gene. The CDR3 contains 16 residues. Germline values: CDR1 MNHEY, CDR2 SVGAGI. CDR3 region: CASSYRWTGISYGYTF. CDR3 DNA: TGTGCCAGCAGTTATCGTTGGACAGGAATCAGCTATGGCTACACCTTC.

The V call is TRBV14, the J call TRBJ2-3; the D is unclear. In germline, CDR1 is SGHDN, CDR2 FVKESK. The CDR3 contains 12 residues. V gave up 1 base and J gave up 7 bases, with 6 bases separating them. The CDR3 sequence: CASSQAEYTQYF. The CDR3 region has the DNA TGTGCCAGCAGCCAAGCCGAGTATACGCAGTATTTT. The complete variable domain, with remaining parts taken from reference TRBV14 and TRBJ2-3, reads EAGVTQFPSHSVIEKGQTVTLRCDPISGHDNLYWYRRVMGKEIKFLLHFVKESKQDESGMPNNRFLAERTGGTYSTLKVQPAELEDSGVYFCASSQAEYTQYFGPGTRLTVL.

The chain couples TRBV2 to TRBJ2-3; TRBD2 agrees at 8 bases. The germline CDR1 and CDR2 sequences are SNHLY and FYNNEI. Trimming at V came to 8 bases and at J to 0 bases, leaving 7 bases not matched to a gene. The CDR3 consists of 15 residues. This chain's CDR3 is CASHRGLASTDTQYF. CDR3 DNA: TGTGCCAGCCACCGTGGACTAGCTAGCACAGATACGCAGTATTTT.

This clone was detected only once. The chain employs TRBV5-1 and TRBJ1-2, with TRBD1 matching 9 bases. This CDR3 contains 15 residues. Trimming at V came to 5 bases and at J to 6 bases, leaving 11 bases not matched to a gene. CDR1 SGHRS and CDR2 YFSETQ come from the germline V gene. The CDR3 DNA sequence: TGCGCCAGCAGTCCTATAGTCGGGACAGGGAATGGCTACACCTTC. Its translation: CASSPIVGTGNGYTF.

The rearrangement joins TRBV5-1 to TRBJ1-4; D is ambiguous. This CDR3 is 16 amino acids long. The germline V gene has CDR1 SGHRS and CDR2 YFSETQ. Trimming removed 0 bases from V and 0 bases from J, with 9 bases in between. The CDR3 region has the DNA TGCGCCAGCAGCTTGGACGTGGCGGCAACTAATGAAAAACTGTTTTTT. It translates to CASSLDVAATNEKLFF. The full variable domain, in which reference TRBV5-1 and TRBJ1-4 provide the parts outside the CDR3, is KAGVTQTPRYLIKTRGQQVTLSCSPISGHRSVSWYQQTPGQGLQFLFEYFSETQRNKGNFPGRFSGRQFSNSRSEMNVSTLELGDSALYLCASSLDVAATNEKLFFGSGTQLSVL.

CDR3 DNA: TGTGCCATCAGTGATCTAGGGGGCAGCGACACTGAAGCTTTCTTT. Translated: CAISDLGGSDTEAFF. The genes are TRBV10-3 and TRBJ1-1; 7 bases map to TRBD1. CDR3 length: 15 amino acids. V lost 3 bases, J lost 3 bases, and 7 bases stayed unmatched. Germline V gene lookup returns CDR1 ENHRY and CDR2 SYGVKD.

DNA of the CDR3: TGTGCCAGCAGTTTCTCCCCTGGAGGGGGCCCCCGGTCCTACGAGCAGTACTTC. Protein: CASSFSPGGGPRSYEQYF. This chain joins TRBV28 and TRBJ2-7; perhaps TRBD1 as D (7 bases). This CDR3 spans 18 amino acids. Trimming shortened V by 3 bases and J by 1 base, and 22 bases separated the two germline ends. Germline CDR1 reads MDHEN; CDR2 reads SYDVKM.

V and J are TRBV7-3 and TRBJ1-1; no definite D call. The CDR3 covers 14 residues. V was trimmed by 2 bases and J by 2 bases, leaving 9 bases between them. Germline CDR1 SGHTA, CDR2 FQGTGA. The chain's CDR3 is CASSLGRGNTEAFF. CDR3 DNA: TGTGCCAGCAGCTTAGGTCGCGGAAACACTGAAGCTTTCTTT.

V is TRBV19 and J is TRBJ2-5; perhaps TRBD2 as D (5 bases). Germline loops: CDR1 LNHDA, CDR2 SQIVND (reference sequence). Deletions cut 7 bases from V and 5 bases from J, with 8 bases between. The CDR3 loop spans 11 amino acids. The CDR3 reads CASTAGETQYF. The CDR3 DNA reads as TGTGCCAGTACGGCGGGTGAGACCCAGTACTTC.

This clone was seen just once. V is TRBV3-1 (or the pseudogene TRBV3-2) and J is TRBJ1-6; the match to TRBD1 covers 7 bases. The CDR3 covers 15 residues. The germline gives CDR1 LGHDT, CDR2 YNNKEL (reference sequence). Unmatched junction bases numbered 5, after V lost 0 bases and J lost 9 bases. The CDR3 DNA reads TGTGCCAGCAGCCAAGATCGAGGACAGGCTTCACCCCTCCACTTT. This codes for CASSQDRGQASPLHF.

The rearrangement uses TRBV5-1 and TRBJ1-6; a weak D match, TRBD1 (6 bases). The germline V and J ends were trimmed by 4 bases and 7 bases, with 15 bases remaining between them. Germline V CDR1 and CDR2: SGHRS, YFSETQ. CDR3 length equals 15 residues. This CDR3 reads CASSIGQSLNSPLHF. The CDR3 nucleotides are TGCGCCAGCAGCATCGGACAGTCCTTAAATTCACCCCTCCACTTT.

This clone was seen a single time. This chain joins TRBV27 and TRBJ2-1, with 14 nucleotides matching TRBD2. This CDR3 has 15 residues. CDR1 and CDR2 from the germline V gene are MNHEY and SMNVEV (reference sequence). V was pared by 7 bases and J by 4 bases, with 3 bases of the junction left unmatched. The CDR3 region is CASTRLAGGYNEQFF. The CDR3 DNA reads TGTGCCAGCACCCGACTAGCGGGGGGGTACAATGAGCAGTTCTTC.

This rearrangement joins TRBV30 to TRBJ1-1; 7 bases fit TRBD1. V shed 6 bases, J shed 2 bases, and the junction held 6 bases outside the gene matches. The CDR3 has 13 residues. Germline CDR1 is GTSNPN and CDR2 is SVGIG (reference sequence). The CDR3 DNA is TGTGCCTGTAGGGGGGACAGTAACACTGAAGCTTTCTTT. Its translation: CACRGDSNTEAFF.

V is TRBV20-1 and J is TRBJ1-2; D gene uncertain. Germline lookup yields CDR1 DFQATT and CDR2 SNEGSKA (reference sequence). Trimming pared 3 bases from V and 8 bases from J, leaving 10 bases between. The CDR3 covers 11 residues. The CDR3 sequence: CSARFAGGYTF. The CDR3 nucleotides read TGCAGTGCTAGGTTTGCGGGAGGCTACACCTTC.

This chain links TRBV12-5 with TRBJ1-2, with D perhaps matching TRBD1 (6 bases). The CDR3 has 15 residues. Trimming took 1 base from V and 4 from J, leaving 13 bases between them. Germline V gives CDR1 LGHNT, CDR2 FRNRAP. DNA for the CDR3: TGTGCTAGTGGTTTGGCCCCGACAGGAACCTATGGCTACACCTTC. This encodes CASGLAPTGTYGYTF.

The V gene is TRBV5-4, the J gene TRBJ1-3, with D unresolved. Per the germline V gene, CDR1 is SGHNT and CDR2 is YYREEE (reference sequence). This CDR3 is built from 13 residues. The germline V and J ends were trimmed by 1 base and 2 bases, with 4 bases remaining between them. CDR3 DNA sequence: TGTGCCAGCAGCTTGCCCACTGGAAACACCATATATTTT. Translation gives CASSLPTGNTIYF.

The V call is TRBV10-3, the J call TRBJ1-6, with D perhaps TRBD1 (5 bases). Trimming removed 10 bases at V and 7 bases at J, with 14 bases between. CDR3 length: 13 residues. Germline V gives CDR1 ENHRY, CDR2 SYGVKD. The CDR3 nucleotides read TGTGCCAGCCGGGGGGAACTAAATTCACCCCTCCACTTT. Translated: CASRGELNSPLHF.

J is TRBJ2-1 and V is TRBV5-1, with a possible D match to TRBD2 (6 bases). The CDR3 loop spans 15 amino acids. Germline loops: CDR1 SGHRS, CDR2 YFSETQ. V lost 0 bases and J 1 base, leaving 8 bases between the germline ends. DNA for the CDR3: TGCGCCAGCAGCTTGGAGGGGAGGTCCTACAATGAGCAGTTCTTC. It is translated as CASSLEGRSYNEQFF.

The gene calls are TRBV5-1 and TRBJ2-1; TRBD2 matches 11 bases. CDR3 length equals 15 residues. The V gene end was trimmed by 5 bases and the J gene end by 8 bases; junction bases not matched to a gene: 9. Per germline, CDR1 SGHRS and CDR2 YFSETQ. The CDR3 here is CASRKLAGAGDEQFF. CDR3 nucleotides: TGCGCCAGCAGAAAACTAGCGGGGGCCGGGGATGAGCAGTTCTTC.

The chain couples TRBV18 to TRBJ1-4, with 8 bases identical to TRBD1. After removal of 1 base from V and 8 bases from J, the junction contained 9 bases not matched to a gene. Germline V lookup: CDR1 KGHSH, CDR2 LQKENI. The CDR3 runs to 16 residues. The CDR3, as DNA: TGTGCCAGCTCACCACAAGCCACAGGGGGAATGGAAAAACTGTTTTTT. Its protein is CASSPQATGGMEKLFF. The whole variable domain, remainder taken from reference TRBV18 and TRBJ1-4, is NAGVMQNPRHLVRRRGQEARLRCSPMKGHSHVYWYRQLPEEGLKFMVYLQKENIIDESGMPKERFSAEFPKEGPSILRIQQVVRGDSAAYFCASSPQATGGMEKLFFGSGTQLSVL.